This is a list of T cell receptor beta chains from one sample in a study of T cell changes during pregnancy in multiple sclerosis. Some clones are missing from TCRdb's copy, which holds only in-frame ones; the method was immunoSEQ multiplex PCR. Of around 110,000 clones in the sample, 91% were seen once. Source: peripheral blood, taken before pregnancy. The receptors come from a female donor with multiple sclerosis, enrolled in a pregnancy study. The CDR3 runs from the conserved cysteine through the conserved F or W. The D gene is left open where the match is weak. Part of the rows lack a size; the others show once, few, many or a class for expanded clones.

v_gene,abundance,j_gene,d_gene,CDR3nt,CDR3aa
TRBV4-1,NA,TRBJ1-1,NA,TGCGCCAGCAGCCACGCGCTGGGCAGGGTTCAGGGCACTGAAGCTTTCTTT,CASSHALGRVQGTEAFF
TRBV28,NA,TRBJ2-7,TRBD2,TGTGCCAGCAGTTTAGGACTAGCGGGGCTGTACGAGCAGTACTTC,CASSLGLAGLYEQYF
TRBV5-5,NA,TRBJ2-1,TRBD2,TGTGCCAGCAGCCAAGGGACTAGCGTTTACAATGAGCAGTTCTTC,CASSQGTSVYNEQFF
TRBV7-6,NA,TRBJ1-3,NA,TGTGCCAGCAGCTTAGCGTCCGTACAAGGAAACACCATATATTTT,CASSLASVQGNTIYF
TRBV28,NA,TRBJ1-4,NA,TGTGCCGCCACAGGAGCCCTTATTCTACATCGCGAAAAACTGTTTTTT,CAATGALILHREKLFF
TRBV28,many,TRBJ2-2,TRBD1,TGTGCCAGCAGTTCCGGACAGGGGAACACCGGGGAGCTGTTTTTT,CASSSGQGNTGELFF
TRBV10-3,NA,TRBJ2-7,TRBD2,TGTGCCATCAGTGAGTCGACTAGCGGGAGGCTCGAGCAGTACTTC,CAISESTSGRLEQYF
TRBV28,NA,TRBJ2-7,NA,TGTGCCAGCAGTTTTGGAGGGACCTACGAGCAGTACTTC,CASSFGGTYEQYF
TRBV30,NA,TRBJ2-1,NA,TGTGCCTGGAGTGTGAAATACAGTATCCAATTTAGGTTCTTC,CAWSVKYSIQFRFF
TRBV7-9,NA,TRBJ1-6,TRBD1,TGTGCCAGCAGCTCCTACCCGACAGGGGGAAATTCACCCCTCCACTTT,CASSSYPTGGNSPLHF
TRBV7-2,NA,TRBJ1-2,NA,TGTGCCAGCAGCTTAGGGTCGGGGAGGGGGAACTATGGCTACACCTTC,CASSLGSGRGNYGYTF
TRBV14,NA,TRBJ2-1,NA,TGTGCCAGCAGCCAAGATCCCCTAGCGCAAAAGGATGAGCAGTTCTTC,CASSQDPLAQKDEQFF
TRBV7-8,NA,TRBJ2-3,TRBD2,TGTGCCAGCAAGACAAGCGAGGGACTAATCACAGATACGCAGTATTTT,CASKTSEGLITDTQYF
TRBV30,NA,TRBJ1-6,TRBD1,TGTGCCTGGAGTCCCCTCGGACAGGCCCCTAATTCACCCCTCCACTTT,CAWSPLGQAPNSPLHF
TRBV6-5,NA,TRBJ2-5,NA,TGTGCCAGCAGTGTCCGGGGGGCCGTGACCCAGTACTTC,CASSVRGAVTQYF
TRBV7-9,NA,TRBJ2-1,TRBD2,TGTGCCAGCAGCACGGGACTAGCGGGGGGGCTTGAGCAGTTCTTC,CASSTGLAGGLEQFF
TRBV28,NA,TRBJ2-1,TRBD2,TGTGCCAGCACAAACCCGCGACTAGCGGGCCTAGTCAATGAGCAGTTCTTC,CASTNPRLAGLVNEQFF
TRBV19,NA,TRBJ2-1,NA,TGTGCCAGTAGTATAGAAGACTCACTCTACAATGAGCAGTTCTTC,CASSIEDSLYNEQFF
TRBV11-2,NA,TRBJ2-3,TRBD2,TGTGCCAGCAGCGATACCGGGACTAGCTATTCAGATACGCAGTATTTT,CASSDTGTSYSDTQYF
TRBV18,few,TRBJ1-1,NA,TGTGCCAGCTCACCAATGGGGGGCACTGAAGCTTTCTTT,CASSPMGGTEAFF
TRBV18,NA,TRBJ2-7,NA,TGTGCCAGCTCTAGAAATCTGTACGAGCAGTACTTC,CASSRNLYEQYF
TRBV27,NA,TRBJ2-7,TRBD2,TGTGCCAGCAGTCCACAGGGACTAGCGGGAGTCGAGCAGTACTTC,CASSPQGLAGVEQYF
TRBV5-1,NA,TRBJ2-3,TRBD2,TGCGCCAGCAGCTTGAGACTAGCGGGGAGAGTTCGTGACACAGATACGCAGTATTTT,CASSLRLAGRVRDTDTQYF
TRBV7-8,NA,TRBJ2-3,TRBD2,TGTGCCAGCAGCGAACCGGGACTAGCGTCTAGCACAGATACGCAGTATTTT,CASSEPGLASSTDTQYF
TRBV21-1,NA,TRBJ2-7,NA,TGTGCCAGCAGCAAATCAGGGAACTCCTACGAGCAGTACTTC,CASSKSGNSYEQYF
TRBV29-1,NA,TRBJ2-3,NA,TGCAGCGTTGAGGGTGGACAGAGCAAAGATACGCAGTATTTT,CSVEGGQSKDTQYF
TRBV6-1,NA,TRBJ1-1,TRBD1,TGTGCCAGCCAGAAGGAGGGGGCTGGCACTGAAGCTTTCTTT,CASQKEGAGTEAFF
TRBV10-3,NA,TRBJ2-3,NA,TGTGCCATCAGCCAGGGAAACACAGATACGCAGTATTTT,CAISQGNTDTQYF
TRBV5-1,once,TRBJ2-1,TRBD2,TGCGCCAGCAGCTTGGCCGTGTTAGCGGGGGAAGGTGAGCAGTTCTTC,CASSLAVLAGEGEQFF
TRBV2,NA,TRBJ2-2,NA,TGTGCCAGCAGCCGGACACGGACCGGGGAGCTGTTTTTT,CASSRTRTGELFF
TRBV6-5,NA,TRBJ1-2,NA,TGTGCCAGCAGGATTACCGGGACAAAGAACTATGGCTACACCTTC,CASRITGTKNYGYTF
TRBV28,NA,TRBJ2-7,NA,TGTGTCGTAGGAGGGACGATCTCCTACGAGCAGTACTTC,CVVGGTISYEQYF
TRBV6-1,few,TRBJ2-1,TRBD2,TGTGCCAGCAGTGCTCCTCCGGGACTAGGATACAATGAGCAGTTCTTC,CASSAPPGLGYNEQFF
TRBV25-1,once,TRBJ1-2,NA,TGTGCCAGCTCCTCACATGGAGGCGGGGGCTACACCTTC,CASSSHGGGGYTF
TRBV5-6,NA,TRBJ2-7,TRBD2,TGTGCCAGCAGCCCCCCGGGACTAGCGGGGGGGCCTTCCTACGAGCAGTACTTC,CASSPPGLAGGPSYEQYF
TRBV6-5,once,TRBJ1-1,TRBD1,TGTGCCAGCAGTTCTGGACAGGGAGATACTGAAGCTTTCTTT,CASSSGQGDTEAFF
TRBV19,few,TRBJ2-1,TRBD2,TGTGCCAGCCGGACTAGCGGGGGGAATGAGCAGTTCTTC,CASRTSGGNEQFF
TRBV4-3,NA,TRBJ2-7,TRBD2,TGCGCCAGCAGCCAAGGGACGGGAGGCGACGAGCAGTACTTC,CASSQGTGGDEQYF
TRBV15,NA,TRBJ1-2,NA,TGTGCCACCAGCAGAGGCCTTCCAGTTCCACGGGTGGACTATGGCTACACCTTC,CATSRGLPVPRVDYGYTF
TRBV7-9,NA,TRBJ2-7,NA,TGTGCCAGCAGCTTAGGTGGCCTGGCCTACGAGCAGTACTTC,CASSLGGLAYEQYF
TRBV2,NA,TRBJ2-7,TRBD1,TGTGCCAGCAACAGGGGGCGATATCCGTACTTC,CASNRGRYPYF